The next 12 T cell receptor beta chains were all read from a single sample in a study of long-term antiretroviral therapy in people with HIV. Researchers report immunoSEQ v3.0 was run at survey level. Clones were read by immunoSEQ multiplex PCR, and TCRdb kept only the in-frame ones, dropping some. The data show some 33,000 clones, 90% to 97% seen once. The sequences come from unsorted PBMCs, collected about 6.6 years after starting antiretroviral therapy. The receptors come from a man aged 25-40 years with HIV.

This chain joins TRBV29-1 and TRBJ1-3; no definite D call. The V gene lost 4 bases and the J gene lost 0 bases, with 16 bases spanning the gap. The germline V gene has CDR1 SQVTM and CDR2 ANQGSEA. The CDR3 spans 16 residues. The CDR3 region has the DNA TGCAGCGTTGTAGGGCCGGACCGGAGCTCTGGAAACACCATATATTTT. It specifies CSVVGPDRSSGNTIYF.

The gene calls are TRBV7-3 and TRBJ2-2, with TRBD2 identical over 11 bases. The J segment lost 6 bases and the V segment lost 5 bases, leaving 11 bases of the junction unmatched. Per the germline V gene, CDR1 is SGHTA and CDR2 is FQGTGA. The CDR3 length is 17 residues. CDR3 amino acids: CASSPRRGSGGAGELFF. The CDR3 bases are TGTGCCAGCAGCCCCAGGAGGGGTAGCGGGGGGGCCGGGGAGCTGTTTTTT.

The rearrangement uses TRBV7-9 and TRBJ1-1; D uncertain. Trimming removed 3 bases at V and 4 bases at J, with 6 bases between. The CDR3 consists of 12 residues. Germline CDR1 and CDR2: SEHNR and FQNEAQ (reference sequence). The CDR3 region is CASSLWGTEAFF. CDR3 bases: TGTGCCAGCAGCTTGTGGGGCACTGAAGCTTTCTTT.

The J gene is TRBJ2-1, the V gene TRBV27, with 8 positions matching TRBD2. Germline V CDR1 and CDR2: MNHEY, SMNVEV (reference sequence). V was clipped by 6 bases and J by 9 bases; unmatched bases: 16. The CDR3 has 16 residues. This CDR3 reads CASSPSLGGGPIEQFF. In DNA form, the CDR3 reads TGTGCCAGCAGCCCATCCCTCGGGGGGGGCCCGATTGAGCAGTTCTTC.

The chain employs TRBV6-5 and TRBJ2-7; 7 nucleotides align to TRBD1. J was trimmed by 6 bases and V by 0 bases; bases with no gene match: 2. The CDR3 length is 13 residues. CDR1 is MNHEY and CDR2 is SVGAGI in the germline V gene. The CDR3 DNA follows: TGTGCCAGCAGTTACTCGACAGGGCTCGAGCAGTACTTC. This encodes CASSYSTGLEQYF.

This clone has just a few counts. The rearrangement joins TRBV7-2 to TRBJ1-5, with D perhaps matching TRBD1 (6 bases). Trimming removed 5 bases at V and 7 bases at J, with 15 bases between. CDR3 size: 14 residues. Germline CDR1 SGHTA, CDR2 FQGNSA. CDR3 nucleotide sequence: TGTGCCAGCAGCCGCAGGGGCGGCGGGCAGCCCCAGCATTTT. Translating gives CASSRRGGGQPQHF. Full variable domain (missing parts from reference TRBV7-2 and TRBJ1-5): GAGVSQSPSNKVTEKGKDVELRCDPISGHTALYWYRQSLGQGLEFLIYFQGNSAPDKSGLPSDRFSAERTGGSVSTLTIQRTQQEDSAVYLCASSRRGGGQPQHFGDGTRLSIL.

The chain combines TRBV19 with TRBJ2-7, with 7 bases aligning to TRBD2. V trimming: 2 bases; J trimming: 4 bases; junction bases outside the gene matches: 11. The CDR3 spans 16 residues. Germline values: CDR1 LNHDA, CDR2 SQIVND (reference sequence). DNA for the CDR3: TGTGCCAGTAGTATATCCCTAGCGGCAGCTCCGTACGAGCAGTACTTC. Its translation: CASSISLAAAPYEQYF. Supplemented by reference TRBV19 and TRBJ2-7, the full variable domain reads DGGITQSPKYLFRKEGQNVTLSCEQNLNHDAMYWYRQDPGQGLRLIYYSQIVNDFQKGDIAEGYSVSREKKESFPLTVTSAQKNPTAFYLCASSISLAAAPYEQYFGPGTRLTVT.

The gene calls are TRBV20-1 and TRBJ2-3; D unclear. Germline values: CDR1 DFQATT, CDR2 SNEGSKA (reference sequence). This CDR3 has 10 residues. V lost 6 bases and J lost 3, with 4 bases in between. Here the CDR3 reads CSALTDTQYF. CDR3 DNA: TGCAGTGCACTAACAGATACGCAGTATTTT.

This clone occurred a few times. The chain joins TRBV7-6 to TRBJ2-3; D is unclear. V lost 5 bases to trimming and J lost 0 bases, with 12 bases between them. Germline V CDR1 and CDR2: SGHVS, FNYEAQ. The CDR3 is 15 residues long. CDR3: CASSPSMASTDTQYF. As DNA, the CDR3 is TGTGCCAGCAGCCCGAGTATGGCTAGCACAGATACGCAGTATTTT.

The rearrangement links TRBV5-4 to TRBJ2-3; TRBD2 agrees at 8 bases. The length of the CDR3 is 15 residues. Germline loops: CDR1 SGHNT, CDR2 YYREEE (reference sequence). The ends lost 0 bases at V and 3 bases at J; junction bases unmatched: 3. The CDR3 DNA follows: TGTGCCAGCAGCTTGGATAGCGGGGAAACAGATACGCAGTATTTT. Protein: CASSLDSGETDTQYF.

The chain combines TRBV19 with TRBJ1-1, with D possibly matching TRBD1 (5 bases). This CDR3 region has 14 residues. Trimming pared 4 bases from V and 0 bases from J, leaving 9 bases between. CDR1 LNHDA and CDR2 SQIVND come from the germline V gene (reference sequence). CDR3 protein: CASSTWGLNTEAFF. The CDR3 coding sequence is TGTGCCAGTAGTACCTGGGGCTTGAACACTGAAGCTTTCTTT.

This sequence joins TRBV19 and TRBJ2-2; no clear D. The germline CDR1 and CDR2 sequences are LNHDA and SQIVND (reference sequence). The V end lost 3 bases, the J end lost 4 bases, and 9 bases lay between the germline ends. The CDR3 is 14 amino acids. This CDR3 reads CASSIGSVTGELFF. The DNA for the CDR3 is TGTGCCAGTAGTATCGGCTCGGTCACCGGGGAGCTGTTTTTT.